This TCR beta chain was recovered during a study of blood T cell repertoires in COVID-19. Generated by immunoSEQ multiplex PCR, the TCRdb table keeps only in-frame clones and is missing some. The repertoire holds about 250,000 clones, with roughly 81% as singletons. V lost 0 bases and J lost 0; bases outside the gene matches: 23. The germline CDR1 and CDR2 sequences are SGHDN and FVKESK. The CDR3 consists of 23 residues. Sequenced: peripheral blood. The receptor's source is a man over 45 with acute or convalescent COVID-19. The chain recombines TRBV14 with TRBJ2-4, with TRBD1 matching over 7 bases. The CDR3 nucleotides are TGTGCCAGCAGCCAAGACGGTTTGTCGGGAAACCTTCCGACAGGGCTAGCCAAAAACATTCAGTACTTC. It encodes CASSQDGLSGNLPTGLAKNIQYF.